The present entry profiles one TCR beta chain with its context. No antigen is known for it. The data were taken from a study of identifying expanded T cells in peripheral blood. The study, taken as a whole, reports: Roughly two-week clone count variance significantly increased as total template count grew. Over about two and four weeks, about 15 and 18 clones changed, versus around 1.3 between replicates.

The CDR3 totals 13 residues. The germline V gene encodes CDR1 LNHDA and CDR2 SQIVND (reference sequence). Deletions cut 5 bases from V and 3 bases from J, with 11 bases between. Collection occurred without any documented infections or immune events in donors. Libraries were prepared by immunoSEQ multiplex PCR; TCRdb keeps only in-frame clonotypes and omits some of them. Of 55,000 to 60,000 clones in the sample, roughly 87% were seen once. The sample consisted of blood. This receptor was obtained from a person between 18 and 75 years old in good health. V usage is TRBV19 and J usage is TRBJ2-7; a weak D match, TRBD2 (5 bases). CDR3 protein: CASSEGPGYEQYF. The DNA for the CDR3 is TGTGCCAGTAGTGAGGGCCCAGGCTACGAGCAGTACTTC.